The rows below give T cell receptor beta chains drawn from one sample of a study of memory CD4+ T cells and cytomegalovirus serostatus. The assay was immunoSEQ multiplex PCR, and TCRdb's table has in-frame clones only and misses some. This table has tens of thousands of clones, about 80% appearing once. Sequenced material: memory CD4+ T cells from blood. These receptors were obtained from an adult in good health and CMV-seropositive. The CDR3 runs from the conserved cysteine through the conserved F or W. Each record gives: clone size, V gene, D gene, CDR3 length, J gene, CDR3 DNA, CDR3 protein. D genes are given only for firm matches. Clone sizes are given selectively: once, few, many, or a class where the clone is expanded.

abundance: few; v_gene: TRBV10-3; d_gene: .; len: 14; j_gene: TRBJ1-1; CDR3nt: TGTGCCATCAAGGCCTCCGGGGGAAGGTCTGAAGCTTTCTTT; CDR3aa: CAIKASGGRSEAFF
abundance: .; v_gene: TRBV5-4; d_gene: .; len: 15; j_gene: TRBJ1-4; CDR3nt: TGTGCCAGCAGCTTGGGGAAAGGGCCGGATGAAAAACTGTTTTTT; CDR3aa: CASSLGKGPDEKLFF
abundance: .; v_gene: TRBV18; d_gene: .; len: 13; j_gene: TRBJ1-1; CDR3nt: TGTGCCAGCTCACCACTTAGGCCCACTGAAGCTTTCTTT; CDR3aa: CASSPLRPTEAFF
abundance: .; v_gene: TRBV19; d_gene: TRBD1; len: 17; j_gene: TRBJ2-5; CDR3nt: TGTGCCAGTAGTATAAGGAGAGCACAGGGGCAACCAGAGACCCAGTACTTC; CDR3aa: CASSIRRAQGQPETQYF
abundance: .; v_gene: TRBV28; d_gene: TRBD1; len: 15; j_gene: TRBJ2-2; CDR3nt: TGTGCCAGCTCTCCAGGGGGCGCGGGCACCGGGGAGCTGTTTTTT; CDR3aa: CASSPGGAGTGELFF
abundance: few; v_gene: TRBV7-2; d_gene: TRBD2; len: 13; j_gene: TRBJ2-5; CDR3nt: TGTGCCAGCAGCTTGGGGACTAAAGAGACCCAGTACTTC; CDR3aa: CASSLGTKETQYF
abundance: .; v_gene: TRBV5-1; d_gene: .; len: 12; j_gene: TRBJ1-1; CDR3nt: TGTGCCAGCAGCTTCGCCAGCGATGAAGCTTTCTTT; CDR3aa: CASSFASDEAFF
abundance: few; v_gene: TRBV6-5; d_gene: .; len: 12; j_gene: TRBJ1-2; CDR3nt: TGTGCCAGCACCGACAGGCTCCGAGGCTACACCTTC; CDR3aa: CASTDRLRGYTF
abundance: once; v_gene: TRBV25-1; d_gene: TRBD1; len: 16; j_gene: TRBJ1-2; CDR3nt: TGTGCCAGCAGTGGAGGACAGGGAAGATTTTATGGTGGCTACACCTTC; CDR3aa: CASSGGQGRFYGGYTF
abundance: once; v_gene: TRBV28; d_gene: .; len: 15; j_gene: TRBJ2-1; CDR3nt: TGTGCCAGCAGTTTAGTCGGTCCAACTTACAATGAGCAGTTCTTC; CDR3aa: CASSLVGPTYNEQFF
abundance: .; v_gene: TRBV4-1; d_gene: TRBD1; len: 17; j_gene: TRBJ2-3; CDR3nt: TGCGCCAGCAGCCAAGATCTGTACAGGGGGCCGACAGATACGCAGTATTTT; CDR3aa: CASSQDLYRGPTDTQYF
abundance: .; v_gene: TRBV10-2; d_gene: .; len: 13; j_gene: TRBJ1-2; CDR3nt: TGCGCCAGCAGTGAACAGGGTACGGACGGCTACACCTTC; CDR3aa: CASSEQGTDGYTF
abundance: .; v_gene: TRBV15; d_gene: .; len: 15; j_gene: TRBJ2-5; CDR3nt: TGTGCCACCAGCAGAGCTCGGGACTACCAAGAGACCCAGTACTTC; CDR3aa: CATSRARDYQETQYF
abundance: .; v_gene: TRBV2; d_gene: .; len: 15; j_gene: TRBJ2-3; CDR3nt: TGTGCCAGCAGTGAATGGCTAGTACGACCATATACGCAGTATTTT; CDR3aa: CASSEWLVRPYTQYF
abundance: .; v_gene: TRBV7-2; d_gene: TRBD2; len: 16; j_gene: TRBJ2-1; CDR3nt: TGTGCCAGCAGCTTAGCGGGCGGGAGAACTTACAATGAGCAGTTCTTC; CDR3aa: CASSLAGGRTYNEQFF
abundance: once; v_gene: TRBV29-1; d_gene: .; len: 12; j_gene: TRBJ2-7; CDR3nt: TGCAGCGTTGTAACAGGGACGGACGAGCAGTACTTC; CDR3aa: CSVVTGTDEQYF